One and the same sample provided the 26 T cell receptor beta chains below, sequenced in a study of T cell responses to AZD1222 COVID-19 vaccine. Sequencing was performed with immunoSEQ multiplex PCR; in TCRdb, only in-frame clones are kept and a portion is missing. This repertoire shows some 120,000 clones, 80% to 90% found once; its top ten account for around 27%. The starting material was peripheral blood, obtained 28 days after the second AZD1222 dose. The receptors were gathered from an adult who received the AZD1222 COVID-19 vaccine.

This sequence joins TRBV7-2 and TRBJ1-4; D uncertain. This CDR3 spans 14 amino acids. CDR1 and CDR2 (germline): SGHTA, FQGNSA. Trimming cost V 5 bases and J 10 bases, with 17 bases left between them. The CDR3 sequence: CASSGEFGAGKLFF. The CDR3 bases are TGTGCCAGCAGCGGCGAATTCGGTGCTGGAAAACTGTTTTTT.

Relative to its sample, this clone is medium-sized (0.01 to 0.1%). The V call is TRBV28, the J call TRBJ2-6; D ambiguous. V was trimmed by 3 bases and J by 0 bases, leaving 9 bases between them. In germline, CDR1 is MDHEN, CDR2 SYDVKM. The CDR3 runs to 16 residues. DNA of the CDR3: TGTGCCAGCAGTTTTGGAACGGGCTCTGGGGCCAACGTCCTGACTTTC. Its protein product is CASSFGTGSGANVLTF.

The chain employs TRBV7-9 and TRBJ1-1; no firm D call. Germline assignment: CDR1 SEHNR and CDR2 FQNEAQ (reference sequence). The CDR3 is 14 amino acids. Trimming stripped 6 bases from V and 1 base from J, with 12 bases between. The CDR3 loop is CASSYRAENTEAFF. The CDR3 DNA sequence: TGTGCCAGCAGTTACCGGGCAGAGAACACTGAAGCTTTCTTT.

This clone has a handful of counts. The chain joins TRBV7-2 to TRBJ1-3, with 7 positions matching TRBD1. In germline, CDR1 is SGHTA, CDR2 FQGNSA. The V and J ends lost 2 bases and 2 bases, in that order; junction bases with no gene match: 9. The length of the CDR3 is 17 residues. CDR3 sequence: CASSLRRQGDTGNTIYF. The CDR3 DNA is TGTGCCAGCAGCTTACGGAGACAGGGAGATACTGGAAACACCATATATTTT.

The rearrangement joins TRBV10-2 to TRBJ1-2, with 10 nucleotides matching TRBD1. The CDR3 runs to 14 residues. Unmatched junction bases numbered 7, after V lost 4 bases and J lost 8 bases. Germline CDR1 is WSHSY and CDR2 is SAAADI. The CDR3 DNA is TGCGCCAGCAGTGCTGCGGGACAGGGGAACGGCTACACCTTC. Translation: CASSAAGQGNGYTF.

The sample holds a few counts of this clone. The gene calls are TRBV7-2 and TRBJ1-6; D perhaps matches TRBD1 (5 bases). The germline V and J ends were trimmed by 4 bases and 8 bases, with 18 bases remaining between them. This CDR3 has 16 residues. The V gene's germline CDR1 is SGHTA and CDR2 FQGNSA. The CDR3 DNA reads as TGTGCCAGCAGCTCAATGGGCAGGGATAGCGATTCACCCCTCCACTTT. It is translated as CASSSMGRDSDSPLHF.

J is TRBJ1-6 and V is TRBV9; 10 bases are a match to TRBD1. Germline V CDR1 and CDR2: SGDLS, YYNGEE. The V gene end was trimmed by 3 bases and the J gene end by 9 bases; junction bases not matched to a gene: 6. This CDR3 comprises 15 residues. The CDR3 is CASSAGQGFGSPLHF. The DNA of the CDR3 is TGTGCCAGCAGCGCGGGACAGGGGTTTGGTTCACCCCTCCACTTT.

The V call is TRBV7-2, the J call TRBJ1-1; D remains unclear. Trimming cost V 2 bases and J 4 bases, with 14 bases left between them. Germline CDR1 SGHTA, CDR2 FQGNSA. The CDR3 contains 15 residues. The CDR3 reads CASSLFSGLGTEAFF. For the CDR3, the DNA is TGTGCCAGCAGCTTATTTTCGGGTTTGGGCACTGAAGCTTTCTTT.

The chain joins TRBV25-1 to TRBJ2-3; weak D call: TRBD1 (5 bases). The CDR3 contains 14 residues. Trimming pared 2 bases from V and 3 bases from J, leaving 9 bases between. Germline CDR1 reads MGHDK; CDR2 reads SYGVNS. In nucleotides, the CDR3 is TGTGCCAGCAGTGAAAGGAAGGGGACAGATACGCAGTATTTT. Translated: CASSERKGTDTQYF.

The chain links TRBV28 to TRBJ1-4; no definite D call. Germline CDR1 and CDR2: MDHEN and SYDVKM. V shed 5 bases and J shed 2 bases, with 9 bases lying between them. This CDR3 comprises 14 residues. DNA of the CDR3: TGTGCCAGCAGTCCCGCGGGGACTAATGAAAAACTGTTTTTT. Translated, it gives CASSPAGTNEKLFF.

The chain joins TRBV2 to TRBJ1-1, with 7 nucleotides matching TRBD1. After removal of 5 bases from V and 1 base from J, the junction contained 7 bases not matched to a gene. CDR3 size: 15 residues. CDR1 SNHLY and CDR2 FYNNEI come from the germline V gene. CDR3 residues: CASSIPGTANTEAFF. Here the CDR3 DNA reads TGTGCCAGCAGTATTCCCGGGACAGCGAACACTGAAGCTTTCTTT.

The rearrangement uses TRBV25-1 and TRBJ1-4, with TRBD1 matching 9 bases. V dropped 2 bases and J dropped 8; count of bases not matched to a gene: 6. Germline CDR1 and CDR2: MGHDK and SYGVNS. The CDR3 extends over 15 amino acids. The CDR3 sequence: CASSEAGQGLEKLFF. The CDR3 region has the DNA TGTGCCAGCAGTGAAGCCGGACAGGGGTTAGAAAAACTGTTTTTT.

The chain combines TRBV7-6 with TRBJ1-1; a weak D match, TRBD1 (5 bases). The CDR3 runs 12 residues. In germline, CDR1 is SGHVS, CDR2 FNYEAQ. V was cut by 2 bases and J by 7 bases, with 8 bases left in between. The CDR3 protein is CASSLLGREAFF. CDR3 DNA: TGTGCCAGCAGCTTATTGGGACGTGAAGCTTTCTTT.

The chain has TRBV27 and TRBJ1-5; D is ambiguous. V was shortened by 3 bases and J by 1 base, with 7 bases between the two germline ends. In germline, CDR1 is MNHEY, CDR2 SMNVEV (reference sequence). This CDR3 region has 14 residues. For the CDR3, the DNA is TGTGCCAGCAGTTTTTTCGGGAGCAATCAGCCCCAGCATTTT. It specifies CASSFFGSNQPQHF.

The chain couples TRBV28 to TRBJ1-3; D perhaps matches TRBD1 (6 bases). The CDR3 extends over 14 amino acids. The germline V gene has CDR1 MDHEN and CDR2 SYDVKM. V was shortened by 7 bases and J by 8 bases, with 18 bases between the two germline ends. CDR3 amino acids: CASKPGAGVDTIYF. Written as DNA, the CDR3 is TGTGCCAGCAAACCAGGGGCAGGGGTAGACACCATATATTTT.

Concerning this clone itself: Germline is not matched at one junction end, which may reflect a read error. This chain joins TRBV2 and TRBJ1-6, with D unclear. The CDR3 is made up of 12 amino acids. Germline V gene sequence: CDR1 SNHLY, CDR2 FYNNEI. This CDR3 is CASIETNSPLHF. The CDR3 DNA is TGTGCCAGCATTGAAACCAATTCACCCCTCCACTTT.

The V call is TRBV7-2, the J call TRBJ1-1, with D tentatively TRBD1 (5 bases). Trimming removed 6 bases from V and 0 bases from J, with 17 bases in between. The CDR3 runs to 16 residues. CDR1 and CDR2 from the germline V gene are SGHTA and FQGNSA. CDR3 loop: CASRGQLGPLNTEAFF. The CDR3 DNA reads TGTGCCAGCAGGGGGCAGCTGGGGCCGCTGAACACTGAAGCTTTCTTT.

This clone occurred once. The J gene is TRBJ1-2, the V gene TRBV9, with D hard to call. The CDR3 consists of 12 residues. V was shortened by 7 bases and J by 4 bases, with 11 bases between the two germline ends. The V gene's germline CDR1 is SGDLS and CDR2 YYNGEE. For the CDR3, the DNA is TGTGCCAGCGGCCGTGAACTCTATGGCTACACCTTC. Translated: CASGRELYGYTF.

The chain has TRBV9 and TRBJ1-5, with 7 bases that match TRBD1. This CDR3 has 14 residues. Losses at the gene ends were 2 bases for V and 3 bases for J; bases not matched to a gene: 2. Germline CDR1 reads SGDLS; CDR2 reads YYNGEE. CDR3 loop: CASSVTGLNQPQHF. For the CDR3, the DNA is TGTGCCAGCAGCGTGACAGGGCTCAATCAGCCCCAGCATTTT.

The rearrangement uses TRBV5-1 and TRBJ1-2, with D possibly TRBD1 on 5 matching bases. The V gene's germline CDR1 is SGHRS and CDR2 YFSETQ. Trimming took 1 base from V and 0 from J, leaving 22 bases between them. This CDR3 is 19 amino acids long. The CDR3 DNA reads TGCGCCAGCAGCTTGATGGCGGGGGAGGGGAGCCTTTCTAACTATGGCTACACCTTC. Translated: CASSLMAGEGSLSNYGYTF.

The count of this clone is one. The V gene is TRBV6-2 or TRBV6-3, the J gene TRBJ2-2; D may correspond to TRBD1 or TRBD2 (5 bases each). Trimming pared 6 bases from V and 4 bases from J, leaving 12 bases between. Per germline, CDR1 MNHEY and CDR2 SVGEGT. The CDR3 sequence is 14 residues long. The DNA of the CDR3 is TGTGCCAGCAGCAGGGCAGGGAGCACCGGGGAGCTGTTTTTT. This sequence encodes CASSRAGSTGELFF.

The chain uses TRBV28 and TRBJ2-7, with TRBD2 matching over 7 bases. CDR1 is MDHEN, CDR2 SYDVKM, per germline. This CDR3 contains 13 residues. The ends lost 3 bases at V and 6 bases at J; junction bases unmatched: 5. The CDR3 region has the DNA TGTGCCAGCAGTTTTGGGAGGGTAAGCGAGCAGTACTTC. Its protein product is CASSFGRVSEQYF.

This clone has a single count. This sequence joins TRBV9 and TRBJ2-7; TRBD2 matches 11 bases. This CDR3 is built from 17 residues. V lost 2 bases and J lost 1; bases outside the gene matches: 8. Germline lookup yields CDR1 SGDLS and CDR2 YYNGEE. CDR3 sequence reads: CASSVGAGTSGSYEQYF. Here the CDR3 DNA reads TGTGCCAGCAGCGTGGGAGCAGGGACTAGCGGATCCTACGAGCAGTACTTC.

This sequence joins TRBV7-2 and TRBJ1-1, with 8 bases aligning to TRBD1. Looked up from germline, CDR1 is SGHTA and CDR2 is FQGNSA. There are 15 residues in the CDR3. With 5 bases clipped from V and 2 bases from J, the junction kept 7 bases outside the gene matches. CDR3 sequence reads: CASSSSGGSNTEAFF. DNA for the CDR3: TGTGCCAGCAGCAGCTCAGGGGGCAGCAACACTGAAGCTTTCTTT.

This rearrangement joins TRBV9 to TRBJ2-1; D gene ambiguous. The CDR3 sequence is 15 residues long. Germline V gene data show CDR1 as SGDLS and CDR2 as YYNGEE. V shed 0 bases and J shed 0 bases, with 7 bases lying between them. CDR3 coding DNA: TGTGCCAGCAGCGTAGTAGCTACCTCCTACAATGAGCAGTTCTTC. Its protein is CASSVVATSYNEQFF.

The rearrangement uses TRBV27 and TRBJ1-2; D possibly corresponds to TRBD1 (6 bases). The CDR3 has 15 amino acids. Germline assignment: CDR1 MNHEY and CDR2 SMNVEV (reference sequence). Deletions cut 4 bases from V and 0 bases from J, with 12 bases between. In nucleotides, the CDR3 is TGTGCCAGCAGTTCCGGACAGACAGCTAACTATGGCTACACCTTC. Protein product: CASSSGQTANYGYTF.